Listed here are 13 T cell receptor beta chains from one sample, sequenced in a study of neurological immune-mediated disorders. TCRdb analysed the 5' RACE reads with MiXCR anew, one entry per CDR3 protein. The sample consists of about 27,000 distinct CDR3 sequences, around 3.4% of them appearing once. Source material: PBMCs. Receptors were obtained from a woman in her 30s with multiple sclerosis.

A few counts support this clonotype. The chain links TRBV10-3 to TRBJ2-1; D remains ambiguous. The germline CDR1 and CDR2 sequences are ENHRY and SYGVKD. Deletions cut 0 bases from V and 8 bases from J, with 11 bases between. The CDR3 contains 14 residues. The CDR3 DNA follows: TGTGCCATCAGTGAGTCGAGAAAGCTCCATGAGCAGTTCTTC. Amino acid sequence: CAISESRKLHEQFF.

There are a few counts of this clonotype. CDR3 nucleotide sequence: TGCGCCAGCAGCCTAGGGACCGGCGGGGGGACGCAGTATTTT. Its protein product is CASSLGTGGGTQYF. The chain couples TRBV5-1 to TRBJ2-3, with 8 bases lining up with TRBD2. V shed 4 bases and J 9 bases; nucleotides not matched to a gene: 10. The V gene's germline CDR1 is SGHRS and CDR2 YFSETQ. This CDR3 spans 14 amino acids.

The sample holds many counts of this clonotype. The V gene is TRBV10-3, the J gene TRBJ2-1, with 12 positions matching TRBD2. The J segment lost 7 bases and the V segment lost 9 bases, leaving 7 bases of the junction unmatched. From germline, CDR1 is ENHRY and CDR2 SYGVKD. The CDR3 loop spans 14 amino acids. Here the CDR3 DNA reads TGTGCCATTAGGTGGACTAGCGGGGATAATGAGCAGTTCTTC. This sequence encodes CAIRWTSGDNEQFF.

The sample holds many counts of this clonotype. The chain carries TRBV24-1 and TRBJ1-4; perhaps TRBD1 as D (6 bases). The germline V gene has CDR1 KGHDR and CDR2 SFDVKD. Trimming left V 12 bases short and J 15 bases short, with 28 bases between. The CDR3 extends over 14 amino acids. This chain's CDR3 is CAPTATGGRRLVFF. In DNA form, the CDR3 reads TGTGCCCCCACAGCCACCGGGGGCCGTCGTCTAGTGTTTTTT.

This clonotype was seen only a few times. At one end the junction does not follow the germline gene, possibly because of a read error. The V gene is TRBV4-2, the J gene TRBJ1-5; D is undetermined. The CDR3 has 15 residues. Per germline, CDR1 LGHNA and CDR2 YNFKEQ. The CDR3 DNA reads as TGTGCCAGCAGCCAAGATCAAGCGGAGTATCAGCCCCAGAATTTT. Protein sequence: CASSQDQAEYQPQNF.

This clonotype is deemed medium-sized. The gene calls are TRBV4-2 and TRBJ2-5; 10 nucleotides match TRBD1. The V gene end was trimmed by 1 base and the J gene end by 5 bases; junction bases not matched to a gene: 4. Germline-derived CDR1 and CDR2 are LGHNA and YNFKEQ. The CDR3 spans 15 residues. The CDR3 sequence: CASSQGQGAWETQYF. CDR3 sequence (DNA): TGTGCCAGCAGCCAAGGACAGGGGGCATGGGAGACCCAGTACTTC.

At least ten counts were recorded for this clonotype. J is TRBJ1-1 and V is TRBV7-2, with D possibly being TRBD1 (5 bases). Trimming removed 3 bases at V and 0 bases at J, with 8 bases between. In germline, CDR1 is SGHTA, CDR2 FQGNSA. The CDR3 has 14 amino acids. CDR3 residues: CASSFGHLNTEAFF. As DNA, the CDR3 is TGTGCCAGCAGCTTCGGACACCTGAACACTGAAGCTTTCTTT.

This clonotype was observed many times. DNA for the CDR3: TGTGCCAGCAGTCTTGGGCCTTTCTACGAGCAGTACTTC. Amino acid sequence: CASSLGPFYEQYF. V is TRBV6-5 and J is TRBJ2-7; no definite D call. Germline CDR1 MNHEY, CDR2 SVGAGI. The CDR3 spans 13 residues. Trimming removed 5 bases from V and 3 bases from J, with 11 bases in between.

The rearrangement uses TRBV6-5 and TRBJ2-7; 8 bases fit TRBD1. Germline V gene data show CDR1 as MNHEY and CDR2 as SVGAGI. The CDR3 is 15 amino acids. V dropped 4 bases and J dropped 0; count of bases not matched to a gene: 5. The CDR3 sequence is CASSFQGAPSYEQYF. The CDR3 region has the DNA TGTGCCAGCAGTTTCCAGGGGGCACCCTCCTACGAGCAGTACTTC.

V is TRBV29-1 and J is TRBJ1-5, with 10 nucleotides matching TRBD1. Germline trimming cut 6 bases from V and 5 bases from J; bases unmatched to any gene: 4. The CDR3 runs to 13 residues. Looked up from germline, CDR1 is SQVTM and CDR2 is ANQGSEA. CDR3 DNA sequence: TGCAGCGTCGCCGGGACAGGGGATCAGCCCCAGCATTTT. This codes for CSVAGTGDQPQHF.

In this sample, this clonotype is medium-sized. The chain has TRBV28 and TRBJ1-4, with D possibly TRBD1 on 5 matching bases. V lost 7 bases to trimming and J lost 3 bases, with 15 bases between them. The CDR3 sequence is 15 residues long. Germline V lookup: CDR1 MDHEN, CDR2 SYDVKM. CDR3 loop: CASTTNGASNEKLFF. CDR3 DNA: TGTGCCAGCACCACCAACGGGGCGTCTAATGAAAAACTGTTTTTT.

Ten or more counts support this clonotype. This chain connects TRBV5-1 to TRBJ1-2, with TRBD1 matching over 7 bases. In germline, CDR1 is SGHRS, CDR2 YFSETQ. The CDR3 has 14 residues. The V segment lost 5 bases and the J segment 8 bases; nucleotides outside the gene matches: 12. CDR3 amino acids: CASSPGQVLDGYTF. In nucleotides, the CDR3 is TGCGCCAGCAGTCCTGGACAGGTTCTAGACGGCTACACCTTC.

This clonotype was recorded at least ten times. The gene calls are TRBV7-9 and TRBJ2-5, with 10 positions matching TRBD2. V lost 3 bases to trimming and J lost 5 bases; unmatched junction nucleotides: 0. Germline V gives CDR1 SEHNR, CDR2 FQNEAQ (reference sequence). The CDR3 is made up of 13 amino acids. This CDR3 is CASSLGLAETQYF. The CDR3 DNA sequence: TGTGCCAGCAGCTTGGGACTAGCGGAGACCCAGTACTTC.